This T cell receptor beta chain was captured in a study of T cell responses to AZD1222 COVID-19 vaccine. Study observations and caveats: After two AZD1222 doses, spike-specific TCR breadth and depth rose versus day 0.

With respect to this clone: Its antigen remains unknown.

TCRdb's table, derived via immunoSEQ multiplex PCR, lists solely in-frame clones and lacks some. The table lists 150,000 to 200,000 clones, roughly nine tenths of them singletons. The V end was cut by 4 bases, the J end by 7 bases, with 10 bases between. This CDR3 comprises 13 residues. Germline CDR1 LGHNA, CDR2 YSLEER. The chain links TRBV4-3 to TRBJ1-4, with no clear D. This sequence originates from an adult in good health. This specimen was peripheral blood, taken on day 0 of AZD1222 vaccination. The CDR3 DNA reads TGCGCCAGCAGCCGCAGGCGGGGTGAAAAACTGTTTTTT. This codes for CASSRRRGEKLFF.